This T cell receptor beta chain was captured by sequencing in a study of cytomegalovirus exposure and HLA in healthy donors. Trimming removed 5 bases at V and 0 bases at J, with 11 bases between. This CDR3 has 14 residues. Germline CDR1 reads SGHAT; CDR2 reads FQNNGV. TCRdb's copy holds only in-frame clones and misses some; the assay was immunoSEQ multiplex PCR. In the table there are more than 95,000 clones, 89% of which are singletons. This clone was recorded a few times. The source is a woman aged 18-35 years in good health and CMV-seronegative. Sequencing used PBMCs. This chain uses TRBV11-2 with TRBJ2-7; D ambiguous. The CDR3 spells CASSTYQASYEQYF. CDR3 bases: TGTGCCAGCAGCACTTACCAGGCCTCCTACGAGCAGTACTTC.